This entry concerns a single T cell receptor beta chain. No antigen is known for it. Within one base of it there is no much larger clone, and no base qualities were kept. Sequences GTSNPN (CDR1) and SVGIG (CDR2) are obtained from the germline V gene (reference sequence). The CDR3 covers 11 residues, taking in both the cysteine and the phenylalanine. Of all the DNA, just the CDR3 is kept, 33 bases in frame from base 1. V gives up 0 bases and J gives up 8 bases, and the segment between their germline ends measures 5 bases. The time point label here, explained by the study, means: baseline before first vaccination. Samples from vaccinated people were obtained from the UK trials COV001 and COV002, which included a single-blind randomized controlled phase 2/3 trial of AZD1222 (ChAdOx1 nCoV-19) in healthy adults. For TCRbeta chain sequencing, PBMC samples from trial participants were taken at day 0 and at day 28 after the second dose.

These data come from a study of T cell responses to AZD1222 COVID-19 vaccine (dated by TCRdb to about 2021). Study-level background: AZD1222 recipients given second doses at about 4 weeks or at about 12 weeks were pooled, since spike-specific TCR depth and breadth were not found to differ between the two schedules. Trial participants were enrolled by age into 18-55, 56-69 and 70-plus year subgroups, with around 150, 28 and 57 TCR-sequenced participants respectively. TCR sequencing was performed for roughly 240 trial participants, of whom around 200 were given two doses of AZD1222 and around 25 were given two doses of MenACWY control vaccine.

The CDR3 regions of human TCRbeta chains were analyzed by immunosequencing. Concerning the study's data processing: TCRs in the repertoires were matched against a reference library of SARS-CoV-2-specific TCRs that had been generated with the MIRA antigen-specificity platform. Breadth meant the fraction of unique TCRs that were SARS-CoV-2-associated, whereas depth meant the fraction of total T cells that were SARS-CoV-2-associated. Using the MIRA data, each spike-specific TCR was mapped to the spike region that the TCR reacts to and placed in a CD4 or CD8 class. Log10-transformed breadth and depth values were compared by one-way ANOVA with Sidak's multiple comparisons tests. TCRdb retrieved this table from immuneACCESS and kept in-frame rearrangements only. Not all clones are present; in checked studies, unresolved V genes account for under half, and no reason is known for the remainder. The V and J calls and clone size were taken over from that table, and D and trimming were inferred from the DNA. For this sample there are approximately 110,000 clones; roughly nine tenths appear just once. The top ten clonotypes cover roughly 1.1% of the sample.

Points the paper makes about the study in general: Nearly half of unique spike-specific TCRs reportedly recognized epitopes outside regions mutated in the B.1.351 and B.1.1.7 variants. Because no day 14 peak-response samples were available, the repertoires could be characterized only after the peak T cell response. A significant rise in spike-specific TCR breadth and depth was observed after two AZD1222 doses relative to day 0 and relative to MenACWY recipients. The 56-69-year group was small, and its depth increase did not reach significance, likely because of low power. Most participants were white British and females outnumbered males, and the authors suggested that clonal diversity may have been underestimated. Only five to seven AZD1222 recipients were SARS-CoV-2 seropositive at baseline, limiting conclusions about previously exposed vaccinees. Vaccine-associated CD4 TCRs spanned the whole spike protein, with dominant responses in regions 160-218 and 743-854.

This clonotype originated in an adult in good health. The chain is encoded by TRBV30 joined to TRBJ1-3; there is no confident call for the D gene. This sample comprised peripheral blood, obtained on day 0 of AZD1222 vaccination. The nucleotides are TGTGCCTGGAGTGTTAGGGACACCATATATTTT. Translated, it gives CAWSVRDTIYF. Where the CDR3 stops, the reference TRBV30 and TRBJ1-3 genes take over; the full variable domain is SQTIHQWPATLVQPVGSPLSLECTVEGTSNPNLYWYRQAAGRGLQLLFYSVGIGQISSEVPQNLSASRPQDRQFILSSKKLLLSDSGFYLCAWSVRDTIYFGEGSWLTVV.